The sequence of this TCR beta chain was determined in a study of T cell repertoires in cytomegalovirus infection. Study overall: The study used recently identified HLA-C-restricted and well-studied HLA-B-restricted CMV epitopes. It can be stated that public TCR beta signatures indicated CMV infection as well as a matching HLA type.

This clonotype has a handful of counts. No antigen is known for it. V was cut by 3 bases and J by 10 bases, with 13 bases left in between. Germline V gives CDR1 LNHDA, CDR2 SQIVND (reference sequence). The CDR3 is 14 amino acids. TCRdb re-derived calls from the reads in MiXCR, one entry per CDR3 protein. The data contain tens of thousands of distinct CDR3 sequences, about 30% of them singletons. The sequencing here drew on CD8+ T cells from cultured PBMCs, taken from culture after CMV antigen stimulation. This TCR derives from a human donor in good health (CMV status not recorded). Some clones in this sample may be carry-over from other donors' samples. This chain joins TRBV19 and TRBJ1-6, with D tentatively TRBD1 (6 bases). This CDR3 is CASSIEQGWSPLHF. Written as DNA, the CDR3 is TGTGCCAGTAGTATCGAACAGGGCTGGTCACCCCTCCACTTT.